This entry lists 26 T cell receptor beta chains sequenced from one sample in a study of shared clonotypes between healthy human individuals (dated by TCRdb to the early 2020s). Preparation of the library involved the immunoSEQ multiplex PCR assay. TCRdb carries this immuneACCESS record with in-frame sequences only. Its versions omit some clonotypes, under half of them owing to an unresolved V gene in the studies checked, with the rest unexplained. Here the sample has 2 million to 2.5 million clones; under 97% occur a single time. 0.1% to 0.15% of the sample comes from the top ten. The sequencing sample was made of naive CD4+ T cells sorted from blood. The label giving this sample's cell subset or site can be read as: CD45RA+ positively selected. These receptors all stem from a man younger than 30 in good health.

The count of this clone is one. The chain joins TRBV10-2 to TRBJ1-6; TRBD1 matches at 7 bases. V lost 2 bases and J lost 9; bases outside the gene matches: 1. The CDR3 contains 13 residues. CDR1 is WSHSY and CDR2 is SAAADI in the germline V gene. Here the CDR3 reads CASSEDRASPLHF. The CDR3, as DNA: TGCGCCAGCAGTGAGGACAGGGCTTCACCCCTCCACTTT.

The chain has TRBV10-3 and TRBJ2-5, with no clear D. V gave up 0 bases and J gave up 5 bases, with 7 bases separating them. The CDR3 sequence is 13 residues long. The V gene's germline CDR1 is ENHRY and CDR2 SYGVKD. The CDR3 bases are TGTGCCATCAGTGAGTCAGTGCCCGAGACCCAGTACTTC. Protein: CAISESVPETQYF.

The J gene is TRBJ2-5, the V gene TRBV10-3; D possibly uses TRBD1 or TRBD2 (6 bases each). The germline V and J ends were trimmed by 3 bases and 1 base, with 12 bases remaining between them. This CDR3 spans 15 amino acids. Per germline, CDR1 ENHRY and CDR2 SYGVKD. Written as DNA, the CDR3 is TGTGCCATCAGTGACTGGGGGGCTGCCCAAGAGACCCAGTACTTC. This sequence encodes CAISDWGAAQETQYF.

The V and J genes are TRBV6-1 and TRBJ1-2; 12 bases are shared with TRBD1. This CDR3 has 14 residues. Trimming took 8 bases from V and 6 from J; bases not matched to a gene: 7. Germline CDR1 and CDR2: MNHNS and SASEGT. The CDR3, as DNA: TGTGCCAGCGGACGGGACAGGGGGCGAAATGGCTACACCTTC. Its protein product is CASGRDRGRNGYTF.

The J gene is TRBJ2-5, the V gene TRBV2; D gene ambiguous. Germline V gene sequence: CDR1 SNHLY, CDR2 FYNNEI. CDR3 length: 13 amino acids. V dropped 6 bases and J dropped 4 bases, with 12 bases sitting between them. In DNA form, the CDR3 reads TGTGCCAGCAGCCTCCGCTGGAGAGAGACCCAGTACTTC. Translated: CASSLRWRETQYF.

The CDR3 reads CAWSAGLEGELFF. The CDR3 DNA reads TGTGCCTGGAGTGCGGGGCTGGAGGGGGAGCTGTTTTTT. The chain uses TRBV30 and TRBJ2-2, with D perhaps TRBD1 or TRBD2 (5 bases each). Trimming shortened V by 1 base and J by 8 bases, and 11 bases separated the two germline ends. Germline V gene lookup returns CDR1 GTSNPN and CDR2 SVGIG (reference sequence). The CDR3 length is 13 residues.

DNA of the CDR3: TGTGCCTGGAGTCGCGACTCCCTGAGCTCCTATAATTCACCCCTCCACTTT. Protein sequence: CAWSRDSLSSYNSPLHF. The chain links TRBV30 to TRBJ1-6; no reliable D call. This CDR3 region has 17 residues. The germline V gene has CDR1 GTSNPN and CDR2 SVGIG (reference sequence). Deletions cut 2 bases from V and 0 bases from J, with 14 bases between.

The chain combines TRBV5-6 with TRBJ2-2; possibly TRBD1 for D (5 bases). V lost 4 bases, J lost 5 bases, and 18 bases lay in between. This CDR3 comprises 16 residues. The germline gives CDR1 SGHDT, CDR2 YYEEEE. The CDR3 region has the DNA TGTGCCAGCAGCCGCGAAGGGCAGGGAAGAACCGGGGAGCTGTTTTTT. This sequence encodes CASSREGQGRTGELFF.

This clone was seen once. At the DNA level, this CDR3 is encoded by other sequences in the same sample as well. V usage is TRBV5-1 and J usage is TRBJ2-1, with 7 positions matching TRBD1. CDR1 is SGHRS, CDR2 YFSETQ, per germline. The CDR3 is 13 amino acids. The V and J ends lost 2 bases and 6 bases, in that order; junction bases with no gene match: 2. The CDR3 bases are TGCGCCAGCAGCTTAGGACAGGCCAATGAGCAGTTCTTC. It codes for CASSLGQANEQFF.

This rearrangement joins TRBV18 to TRBJ2-1; 11 positions agree with TRBD2. V shed 3 bases, J shed 5 bases, and the junction held 9 bases outside the gene matches. CDR3 length: 17 residues. CDR1 is KGHSH and CDR2 is LQKENI in the germline V gene. CDR3: CASSPTSGGPENNEQFF. DNA of the CDR3: TGTGCCAGCTCACCCACTAGCGGGGGACCAGAAAACAATGAGCAGTTCTTC.

CDR3 loop: CASSWAETGGISMQYF. CDR3 in DNA: TGCGCCAGCAGTTGGGCTGAGACAGGGGGCATTTCTATGCAGTACTTC. This rearrangement joins TRBV5-1 to TRBJ2-7, with 10 positions matching TRBD1. This CDR3 comprises 16 residues. The ends lost 5 bases at V and 9 bases at J; junction bases unmatched: 17. The germline V gene has CDR1 SGHRS and CDR2 YFSETQ. The whole variable domain, filled in from reference TRBV5-1 and TRBJ2-7, reads KAGVTQTPRYLIKTRGQQVTLSCSPISGHRSVSWYQQTPGQGLQFLFEYFSETQRNKGNFPGRFSGRQFSNSRSEMNVSTLELGDSALYLCASSWAETGGISMQYFGPGTRLTVT.

The count of this clone is one. The junction shows a germline mismatch at one end, possibly a read error. V usage is TRBV18 and J usage is TRBJ2-7; TRBD1 agrees at 9 bases. The CDR3 runs to 14 residues. Germline CDR1 and CDR2: KGHSH and LQKENI. This CDR3 is CARSLVTGGVEQYF. The CDR3, as DNA: TGTGCCAGATCACTTGTCACAGGGGGCGTCGAGCAGTACTTC.

This clone was detected once. This chain connects TRBV5-1 to TRBJ1-1; perhaps TRBD1 as D (5 bases). V gave up 0 bases and J gave up 0 bases, with 9 bases separating them. Germline V gene sequence: CDR1 SGHRS, CDR2 YFSETQ. The CDR3 extends over 15 amino acids. In DNA, the CDR3 is TGCGCCAGCAGCTTGGCGGGACCCATGAACACTGAAGCTTTCTTT. It translates to CASSLAGPMNTEAFF.

The chain is built from TRBV2 and TRBJ2-7, with TRBD2 identical over 7 bases. After removal of 0 bases from V and 5 bases from J, the junction contained 7 bases not matched to a gene. CDR1 SNHLY and CDR2 FYNNEI come from the germline V gene. The CDR3 sequence is 15 residues long. For the CDR3, the DNA is TGTGCCAGCAGTGAAGCCAGAACTAGCGTGCACGAGCAGTACTTC. As protein: CASSEARTSVHEQYF.

The chain is built from TRBV18 and TRBJ2-7; 12 bases align to TRBD1. The trim removed 3 bases at V and 3 bases at J, leaving 3 bases unmatched. Germline values: CDR1 KGHSH, CDR2 LQKENI. The CDR3 spans 15 residues. CDR3 region: CASSPGTGGFYEQYF. CDR3 sequence (DNA): TGTGCCAGCTCACCTGGGACAGGGGGCTTCTACGAGCAGTACTTC.

The chain employs TRBV4-1 and TRBJ2-1; possible D gene TRBD2, 6 bases. Trimming left V 0 bases short and J 0 bases short, with 9 bases between. Germline values: CDR1 MGHRA, CDR2 YSYEKL. The CDR3 contains 16 residues. CDR3 nucleotides: TGCGCCAGCAGCCAAGATGCGGGGCTCTCCTACAATGAGCAGTTCTTC. Encoded protein: CASSQDAGLSYNEQFF.

The rearrangement joins TRBV7-8 to TRBJ2-1; D is possibly TRBD2 (6 bases). The CDR3 covers 13 residues. Trimming shortened V by 5 bases and J by 10 bases, and 15 bases separated the two germline ends. CDR1 SGHVS and CDR2 FQNEAQ come from the germline V gene. The CDR3 loop reads CASSTRAGNEQFF. CDR3 DNA sequence: TGTGCCAGCAGCACACGAGCGGGCAACGAGCAGTTCTTC.

This chain connects TRBV2 to TRBJ1-2, with D perhaps TRBD1 (6 bases). The CDR3 runs to 11 residues. CDR1 is SNHLY and CDR2 is FYNNEI in the germline V gene. Trimming removed 2 bases from V and 11 bases from J, with 9 bases in between. CDR3 bases: TGTGCCAGCAGTGAACTCACAGGGTACACCTTC. This gives the protein CASSELTGYTF.

The chain has TRBV12-2 and TRBJ2-7; the DNA was not compared with TRBD1, the D call given in the table. TRBV12-2 is a pseudogene locus. CDR3 length: 16 amino acids. The CDR3: CASRLAVGQGDREQYF. Written as DNA, the CDR3 is TGTGCAAGTCGCTTAGCGGTCGGACAAGGAGACAGAGAGCAGTACTTC.

This clone was seen only a few times. The chain couples TRBV9 to TRBJ1-2; no clear D. CDR1 and CDR2 (germline): SGDLS, YYNGEE. This CDR3 has 13 residues. V lost 3 bases to trimming and J lost 4 bases, with 10 bases between them. CDR3 in amino acids: CASSAAHAYGYTF. The CDR3 DNA sequence: TGTGCCAGCAGCGCTGCTCATGCCTATGGCTACACCTTC. The full variable domain, completed using reference TRBV9 and TRBJ1-2, is DSGVTQTPKHLITATGQRVTLRCSPRSGDLSVYWYQQSLDQGLQFLIQYYNGEERAKGNILERFSAQQFPDLHSELNLSSLELGDSALYFCASSAAHAYGYTFGSGTRLTVV.

This clone was seen only once. J is TRBJ1-2 and V is TRBV13; TRBD1 agrees at 8 bases. CDR3 size: 13 residues. The ends lost 5 bases at V and 8 bases at J; junction bases unmatched: 7. Germline values: CDR1 PRHDT, CDR2 FYEKMQ (reference sequence). CDR3 sequence: CASSHRTGQGYTF. In nucleotides, the CDR3 is TGTGCCAGCAGCCACCGGACAGGGCAAGGCTACACCTTC.

V usage is TRBV5-4 and J usage is TRBJ2-1; D may be TRBD2 (5 bases). CDR3 length: 17 amino acids. V lost 0 bases to trimming and J lost 0 bases, with 13 bases between them. Germline V gene data show CDR1 as SGHNT and CDR2 as YYREEE (reference sequence). CDR3 region: CASSLEVLRGSYNEQFF. The CDR3 nucleotides read TGTGCCAGCAGCTTGGAGGTCCTACGGGGCTCCTACAATGAGCAGTTCTTC.

The CDR3 here is CASSPGTLQETQYF. As DNA, the CDR3 is TGTGCCAGCTCACCAGGGACACTACAAGAGACCCAGTACTTC. The chain uses TRBV18 and TRBJ2-5; possible D gene TRBD1, 6 bases. CDR1 is KGHSH and CDR2 is LQKENI in the germline V gene. V lost 2 bases, J lost 2 bases, and 9 bases lay in between. The CDR3 loop spans 14 amino acids.

The rearrangement links TRBV18 to TRBJ2-1, with TRBD2 identical over 8 bases. From germline, CDR1 is KGHSH and CDR2 LQKENI. This CDR3 spans 16 amino acids. V was pared by 3 bases and J by 9 bases, with 13 bases of the junction left unmatched. The CDR3 DNA follows: TGTGCCAGCTCACCGGAGTCCGGGGGGGCCCTTCCTGAGCAGTTCTTC. Amino acid sequence: CASSPESGGALPEQFF.

In its sample, this clone was seen once. The V and J genes are TRBV27 and TRBJ1-1, with 9 bases aligning to TRBD1. V gave up 8 bases and J gave up 6 bases; unmatched junction bases: 7. The CDR3 covers 13 residues. Germline-derived CDR1 and CDR2 are MNHEY and SMNVEV (reference sequence). CDR3 loop: CASGPRDRAEAFF. CDR3 in DNA: TGTGCCAGCGGACCGCGGGACAGGGCTGAAGCTTTCTTT.

The rearrangement joins TRBV19 to TRBJ2-5; 10 bases agree with TRBD1. The CDR3 length is 16 residues. CDR1 and CDR2 from the germline V gene are LNHDA and SQIVND (reference sequence). Unmatched junction bases numbered 12, after V lost 8 bases and J lost 3 bases. CDR3 region: CASGSLPGQGKETQYF. The CDR3 nucleotides are TGTGCCAGTGGTTCGCTCCCGGGACAGGGGAAAGAGACCCAGTACTTC.